The next 25 T cell receptor beta chains were all read from a single sample in a study of read filtering for tumor transcriptome and immune sequencing. Molecular barcoded adaptors covering alpha/delta and beta/gamma chains were used on around 370 ng RNA. TCRdb used MiXCR to reprocess the reads, holding one entry per CDR3 protein. Among about 38,000 distinct CDR3 sequences listed, about 13% were seen once. The sequencing input was a population of CD138-negative cells sorted from bone marrow. These receptors came from a donor over 35 with multiple myeloma.

This clonotype was counted at least ten times. The chain combines TRBV20-1 with TRBJ2-7; no clear D gene. In germline, CDR1 is DFQATT, CDR2 SNEGSKA (reference sequence). The length of the CDR3 is 11 residues. V lost 7 bases and J lost 5, with 12 bases in between. CDR3 bases: TGCAGTGTCTTCGGCGTCCACGAGCAGTACTTC. Residues: CSVFGVHEQYF.

The V gene is TRBV20-1, the J gene TRBJ1-2; no reliable D call. The germline gives CDR1 DFQATT, CDR2 SNEGSKA (reference sequence). V was cut by 0 bases and J by 12 bases, with 20 bases left in between. The CDR3 extends over 14 amino acids. DNA for the CDR3: TGCAGTGCTAGAGATCAAAGGGAGCTCGGCGGCAACACCTTC. It specifies CSARDQRELGGNTF.

This clonotype was observed at least ten times. The chain carries TRBV6-6 and TRBJ2-1, with unresolved D. This CDR3 has 15 amino acids. V was pared by 0 bases and J by 5 bases, with 11 bases between. Germline V lookup: CDR1 MNHNY, CDR2 SVGAGI (reference sequence). The CDR3 DNA sequence: TGTGCCAGCAGTTACTCGGCTACCTTCGACAATGAGCAGTTCTTC. Its translation is CASSYSATFDNEQFF.

This clonotype was seen at least ten times. This chain links TRBV7-9 with TRBJ2-3, with D perhaps matching TRBD1 or TRBD2 (5 bases each). Germline V lookup: CDR1 SEHNR, CDR2 FQNEAQ (reference sequence). This CDR3 has 15 amino acids. V was shortened by 4 bases and J by 1 base, with 12 bases between the two germline ends. The CDR3 loop reads CASSSRDLRTDTQYF. The CDR3 DNA follows: TGTGCCAGCAGCTCCCGGGACCTTCGCACAGATACGCAGTATTTT.

A note on this clonotype: This may come from a read error, since a much larger clone is one base off. V is TRBV7-3 and J is TRBJ2-1; D gene unclear. The CDR3 runs to 14 residues. Germline assignment: CDR1 SGHTA and CDR2 FQGTGA. As DNA, the CDR3 is TGTGCCGGCAGCTTAATGAGTCTAAACAATGAGCAGTTCTTC. Translated, it gives CAGSLMSLNNEQFF.

Ten or more counts support this clonotype. The chain carries TRBV20-1 and TRBJ2-5; D ambiguous. Trimming pared 0 bases from V and 4 bases from J, leaving 3 bases between. Germline lookup yields CDR1 DFQATT and CDR2 SNEGSKA (reference sequence). This CDR3 contains 11 residues. The CDR3 DNA reads TGCAGTGCTAGAGATGGAGAGACCCAGTACTTC. This gives the protein CSARDGETQYF.

In its sample, this clonotype was seen a few times. The chain couples TRBV29-1 to TRBJ2-3, with D perhaps given as TRBD1 or TRBD2 (5 bases each). Trimming cost V 4 bases and J 0 bases, with 20 bases left between them. The CDR3 runs 17 residues. In germline, CDR1 is SQVTM, CDR2 ANQGSEA. CDR3 residues: CSVGPKLRGASTDTQYF. Written as DNA, the CDR3 is TGCAGCGTTGGCCCAAAGTTGAGGGGAGCTAGCACAGATACGCAGTATTTT.

In this sample, this clonotype turned up many times. The gene calls are TRBV28 and TRBJ2-2; D unresolved. Trimming removed 8 bases from V and 5 bases from J, with 15 bases in between. The germline V gene encodes CDR1 MDHEN and CDR2 SYDVKM. The CDR3 has 14 amino acids. The chain's CDR3 is CASLSSSPTGELFF. In DNA, the CDR3 is TGTGCCAGCCTCAGCAGTTCCCCGACCGGGGAGCTGTTTTTT.

This clonotype has ten or more counts. The gene calls are TRBV4-1 and TRBJ1-2; D possibly corresponds to TRBD1 (5 bases). The CDR3 loop spans 16 amino acids. V lost 3 bases to trimming and J lost 5 bases, with 19 bases between them. Per germline, CDR1 MGHRA and CDR2 YSYEKL. The CDR3: CASSQPGRRGPYGYTF. The CDR3 region has the DNA TGCGCCAGCAGCCAGCCGGGACGTAGAGGTCCATATGGCTACACCTTC.

The table lists this clonotype with many counts. This rearrangement joins TRBV5-6 to TRBJ2-7; 9 nucleotides line up with TRBD2. The CDR3 consists of 15 residues. J was trimmed by 3 bases and V by 4 bases; bases with no gene match: 8. Germline V gives CDR1 SGHDT, CDR2 YYEEEE. The CDR3 DNA follows: TGTGCCAGCAGCCCGGGACTAGCCGAAAACTACGAGCAGTACTTC. Protein: CASSPGLAENYEQYF.

This clonotype was seen many times. V usage is TRBV28 and J usage is TRBJ1-5; 7 nucleotides align to TRBD1. Germline V gives CDR1 MDHEN, CDR2 SYDVKM. V shed 4 bases, J shed 2 bases, and the junction held 11 bases outside the gene matches. The CDR3 is 17 amino acids. The CDR3 DNA reads as TGTGCCAGCAGTTGGGGTCTCGACAGGGAGGGCAATCAGCCCCAGCATTTT. As protein: CASSWGLDREGNQPQHF.

This clonotype has ten or more counts. The rearrangement uses TRBV29-1 and TRBJ2-1, with TRBD2 as a possible D gene (5 bases). V lost 4 bases, J lost 6 bases, and 16 bases lay in between. The germline CDR1 and CDR2 sequences are SQVTM and ANQGSEA. The CDR3 runs to 14 residues. CDR3 nucleotide sequence: TGCAGCGTTGTTCGGGGAGTCGGGCCCAATGAGCAGTTCTTC. Translating it yields CSVVRGVGPNEQFF.

This clonotype appeared a few times. V is TRBV5-1 and J is TRBJ2-1; no firm D call. This CDR3 spans 15 amino acids. V lost 0 bases, J lost 0 bases, and 7 bases lay in between. Germline assignment: CDR1 SGHRS and CDR2 YFSETQ. The CDR3 bases are TGCGCCAGCAGCTTGGTGATGAGCTCCTACAATGAGCAGTTCTTC. Translation: CASSLVMSSYNEQFF.

This clonotype was seen at least ten times. CDR3 amino acids: CASSYSGGSSYNEQFF. Here the CDR3 DNA reads TGTGCCAGCAGTTACTCGGGCGGGAGCTCGTACAATGAGCAGTTCTTC. The chain combines TRBV6-5 with TRBJ2-1, with 7 bases that match TRBD2. The CDR3 covers 16 residues. CDR1 and CDR2 from the germline V gene are MNHEY and SVGAGI. The junction had 6 bases not matched to a gene; V was cut back by 0 bases and J by 4 bases.

In this sample, this clonotype turned up many times. The CDR3: CASGTGGIYF. CDR3 DNA sequence: TGCGCCAGCGGGACAGGGGGCATATACTTC. This chain links TRBV10-2 with TRBJ2-7; TRBD1 matches at 12 bases. CDR1 and CDR2 (germline): WSHSY, SAAADI. V lost 8 bases and J lost 13; bases outside the gene matches: 3. The CDR3 covers 10 residues.

This clonotype appeared many times. The genes are TRBV6-2 or TRBV6-3 and TRBJ2-1, with a tentative D call TRBD1 (5 bases). Germline-derived CDR1 and CDR2 are MNHEY and SVGEGT. V was cut by 10 bases and J by 4 bases, with 11 bases left in between. CDR3 length: 12 residues. The CDR3, as DNA: TGTGCCACCAGGGAACAGTACAATGAGCAGTTCTTC. Residues: CATREQYNEQFF.

In this sample, this clonotype turned up many times. Here the CDR3 reads CASGLGGSSYNEQFF. The CDR3 region has the DNA TGTGCTAGTGGTTTGGGAGGGAGCTCCTACAATGAGCAGTTCTTC. This sequence joins TRBV12-5 and TRBJ2-1; TRBD2 might be the D (5 bases). The ends were cut back, 1 base at V and 0 bases at J, with 7 bases in the middle. Germline CDR1 LGHNT, CDR2 FRNRAP. This CDR3 region has 15 residues.

This clonotype occurred many times. The chain uses TRBV19 and TRBJ2-5, with D tentatively TRBD1 (6 bases). The V gene lost 4 bases and the J gene lost 4 bases, with 16 bases spanning the gap. The CDR3 is 15 residues long. CDR1 LNHDA and CDR2 SQIVND come from the germline V gene (reference sequence). CDR3 bases: TGTGCCAGTAGTAGGACCGGGACAAACGGAGAGACCCAGTACTTC. This codes for CASSRTGTNGETQYF.

On this clonotype itself: A much larger clone sits a single nucleotide away, making a read error possible. The rearrangement joins TRBV20-1 to TRBJ2-7, with a weak D call TRBD1 (5 bases). The CDR3 runs 11 residues. CDR1 and CDR2 from the germline V gene are DFQATT and SNEGSKA (reference sequence). Trimming pared 5 bases from V and 10 bases from J, leaving 15 bases between. The CDR3 coding sequence is TGCAGTGCTCCCGACAGCCGGTCTCAGTACTTC. Protein: CSAPDSRSQYF.

This clonotype has a handful of counts. The chain carries TRBV12-3 or TRBV12-4 and TRBJ2-5, with D uncertain. CDR3 size: 15 residues. Trimming cost V 1 base and J 4 bases, with 13 bases left between them. For the CDR3, the DNA is TGTGCCAGCAGTTTAGGGCCTACCCCGAGAGAGACCCAGTACTTC. Amino acid sequence: CASSLGPTPRETQYF.

This clonotype was counted at least ten times. This chain uses TRBV20-1 with TRBJ2-2; the D gene could be TRBD1 or TRBD2 (5 bases each). Germline V gene lookup returns CDR1 DFQATT and CDR2 SNEGSKA (reference sequence). With 3 bases removed from V and 0 bases from J, the gap between germline ends came to 5 bases. The length of the CDR3 is 13 residues. CDR3 nucleotide sequence: TGCAGTGCTAGGGGGGCGAACACCGGGGAGCTGTTTTTT. This encodes CSARGANTGELFF.

This clonotype has ten or more counts. V and J are TRBV11-1 and TRBJ2-1, with D maybe TRBD2 (6 bases). The CDR3 extends over 14 amino acids. In germline, CDR1 is SGHAT, CDR2 FQDESV (reference sequence). V lost 5 bases, J lost 10 bases, and 18 bases lay in between. Here the CDR3 DNA reads TGTGCCAGCAGCCCGCGGGACCGCCTCCTGGAGCAGTTCTTC. It is translated as CASSPRDRLLEQFF.

As to this clonotype: The CDR3 carries no conserved terminal phenylalanine or tryptophan, so it likely arises from a read error. The chain has TRBV12-3 or TRBV12-4 and TRBJ2-3; D is unresolved. V was pared by 8 bases and J by 3 bases, with 12 bases between. The CDR3 runs 13 residues. The CDR3 loop is CASSLPATDTQYL. CDR3 coding DNA: TGTGCCAGCTCCCTTCCTGCAACAGATACGCAGTATTTG.

This clonotype was counted ten times or more. The rearrangement joins TRBV7-8 to TRBJ2-2; no clear D gene. With 5 bases removed from V and 5 bases from J, the gap between germline ends came to 15 bases. The CDR3 is 15 amino acids. Germline V gene lookup returns CDR1 SGHVS and CDR2 FQNEAQ. The CDR3 region has the DNA TGTGCCAGCAGCCAGATTCTTGGGGTGACCGGGGAGCTGTTTTTT. Its protein product is CASSQILGVTGELFF.

A few counts support this clonotype. This may be a read error: a much more frequent sequence differs by one nucleotide. The V and J genes are TRBV6-1 and TRBJ2-1, with D perhaps TRBD1 (5 bases). This CDR3 has 15 amino acids. CDR1 and CDR2 from the germline V gene are MNHNS and SASEGT. DNA for the CDR3: TGTGCCAGCAGTCGGTACAGGCCCCCCTACGATGAGCAGTTCTTC. Translating gives CASSRYRPPYDEQFF.